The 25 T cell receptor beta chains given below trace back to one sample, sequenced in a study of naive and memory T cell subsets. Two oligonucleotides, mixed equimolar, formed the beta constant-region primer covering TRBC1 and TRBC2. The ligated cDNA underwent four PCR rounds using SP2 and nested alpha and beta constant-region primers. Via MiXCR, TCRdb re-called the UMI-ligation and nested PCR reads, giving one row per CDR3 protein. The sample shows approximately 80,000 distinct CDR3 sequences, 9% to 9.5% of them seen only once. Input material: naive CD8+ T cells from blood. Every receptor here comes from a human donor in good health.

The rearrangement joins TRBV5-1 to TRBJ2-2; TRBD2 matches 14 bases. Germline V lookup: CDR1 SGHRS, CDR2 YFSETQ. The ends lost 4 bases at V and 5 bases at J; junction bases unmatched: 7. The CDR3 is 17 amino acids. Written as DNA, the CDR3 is TGCGCCAGCAGCACGGGGACTAGCGGGAGTCGGACCGGGGAGCTGTTTTTT. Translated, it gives CASSTGTSGSRTGELFF. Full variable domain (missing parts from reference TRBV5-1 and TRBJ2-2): KAGVTQTPRYLIKTRGQQVTLSCSPISGHRSVSWYQQTPGQGLQFLFEYFSETQRNKGNFPGRFSGRQFSNSRSEMNVSTLELGDSALYLCASSTGTSGSRTGELFFGEGSRLTVL.

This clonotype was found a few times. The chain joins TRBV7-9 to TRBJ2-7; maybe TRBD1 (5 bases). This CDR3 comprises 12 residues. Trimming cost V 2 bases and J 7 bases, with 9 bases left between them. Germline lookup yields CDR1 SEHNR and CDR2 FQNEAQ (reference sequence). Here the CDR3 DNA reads TGTGCCAGCAGCTTAATAAGGGGTGAGCAGTACTTC. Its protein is CASSLIRGEQYF.

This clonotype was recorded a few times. The CDR3 loop reads CASAATGNYGYTF. The DNA for the CDR3 is TGTGCCAGCGCGGCGACAGGGAACTATGGCTACACCTTC. The chain links TRBV2 to TRBJ1-2; 7 nucleotides match TRBD1. V dropped 8 bases and J dropped 2; count of bases not matched to a gene: 5. Germline V gene data show CDR1 as SNHLY and CDR2 as FYNNEI. The CDR3 is made up of 13 amino acids.

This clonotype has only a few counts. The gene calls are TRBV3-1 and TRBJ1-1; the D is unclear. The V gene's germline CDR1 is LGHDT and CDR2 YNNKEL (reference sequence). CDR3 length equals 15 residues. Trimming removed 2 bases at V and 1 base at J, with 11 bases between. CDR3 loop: CASSQIRRPNTEAFF. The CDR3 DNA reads TGTGCCAGCAGCCAAATTCGTCGGCCGAACACTGAAGCTTTCTTT.

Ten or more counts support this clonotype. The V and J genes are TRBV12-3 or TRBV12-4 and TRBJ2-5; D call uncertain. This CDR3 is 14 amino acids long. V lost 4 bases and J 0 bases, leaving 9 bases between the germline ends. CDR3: CASSSGSYQETQYF. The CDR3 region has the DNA TGTGCCAGCAGTTCGGGCAGCTACCAAGAGACCCAGTACTTC.

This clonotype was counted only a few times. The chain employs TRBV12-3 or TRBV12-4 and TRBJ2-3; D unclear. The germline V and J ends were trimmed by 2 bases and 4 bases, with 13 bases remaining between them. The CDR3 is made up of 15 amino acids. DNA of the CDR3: TGTGCCAGCAGTTTATTAGAGGAGAGAGCAGATACGCAGTATTTT. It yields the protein CASSLLEERADTQYF.

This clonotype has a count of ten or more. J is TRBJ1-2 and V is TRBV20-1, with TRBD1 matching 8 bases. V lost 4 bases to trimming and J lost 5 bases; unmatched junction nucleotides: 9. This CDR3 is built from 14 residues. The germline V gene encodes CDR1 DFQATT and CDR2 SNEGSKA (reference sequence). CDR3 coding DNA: TGCAGTGCTATGGCGACAGGGGCAAAGTATGGCTACACCTTC. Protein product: CSAMATGAKYGYTF.

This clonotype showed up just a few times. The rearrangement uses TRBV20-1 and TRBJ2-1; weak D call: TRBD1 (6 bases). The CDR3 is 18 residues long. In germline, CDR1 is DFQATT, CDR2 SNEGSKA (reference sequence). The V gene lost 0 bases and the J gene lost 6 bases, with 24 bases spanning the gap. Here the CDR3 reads CSARDFASPQGWSNEQFF. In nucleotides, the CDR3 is TGCAGTGCTAGAGATTTCGCTTCTCCCCAGGGGTGGAGCAATGAGCAGTTCTTC.

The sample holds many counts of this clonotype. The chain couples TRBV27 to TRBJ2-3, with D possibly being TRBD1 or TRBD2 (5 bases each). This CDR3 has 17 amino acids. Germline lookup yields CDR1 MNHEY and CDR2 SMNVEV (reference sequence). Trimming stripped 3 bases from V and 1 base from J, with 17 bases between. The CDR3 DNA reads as TGTGCCAGCAGTTTGTCACCCGGGACCCTGCGCACAGATACGCAGTATTTT. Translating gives CASSLSPGTLRTDTQYF.

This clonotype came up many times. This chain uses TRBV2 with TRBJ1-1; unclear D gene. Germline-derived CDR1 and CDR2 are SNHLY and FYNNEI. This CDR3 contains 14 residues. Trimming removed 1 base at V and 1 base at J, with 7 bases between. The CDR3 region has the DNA TGTGCCAGCAGTGAAGAACAAACGAACACTGAAGCTTTCTTT. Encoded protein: CASSEEQTNTEAFF.

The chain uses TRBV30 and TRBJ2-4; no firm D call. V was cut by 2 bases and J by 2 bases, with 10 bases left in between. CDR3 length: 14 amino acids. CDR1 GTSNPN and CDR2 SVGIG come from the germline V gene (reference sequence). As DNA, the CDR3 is TGTGCCTGGAGTCATGGGTTCTCCAAAAACATTCAGTACTTC. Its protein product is CAWSHGFSKNIQYF.

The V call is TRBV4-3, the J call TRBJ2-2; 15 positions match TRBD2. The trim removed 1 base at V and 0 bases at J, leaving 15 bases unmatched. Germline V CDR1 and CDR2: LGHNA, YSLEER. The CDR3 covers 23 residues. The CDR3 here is CASSQGGFGGGLAGGSNTGELFF. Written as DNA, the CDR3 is TGCGCCAGCAGCCAAGGAGGCTTTGGCGGGGGACTAGCGGGAGGATCGAACACCGGGGAGCTGTTTTTT.

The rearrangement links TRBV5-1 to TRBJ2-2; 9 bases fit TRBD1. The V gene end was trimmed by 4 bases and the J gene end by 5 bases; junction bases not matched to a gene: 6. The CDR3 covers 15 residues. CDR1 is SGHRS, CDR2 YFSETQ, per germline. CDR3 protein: CASSVTGGSTGELFF. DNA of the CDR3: TGCGCCAGCAGCGTCACAGGGGGCTCGACCGGGGAGCTGTTTTTT.

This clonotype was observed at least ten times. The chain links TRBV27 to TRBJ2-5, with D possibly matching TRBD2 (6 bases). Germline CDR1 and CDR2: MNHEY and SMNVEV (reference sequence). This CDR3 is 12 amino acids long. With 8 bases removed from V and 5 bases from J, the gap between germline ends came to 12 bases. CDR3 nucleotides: TGTGCCAGCTGGAGGGGAGCGGAGACCCAGTACTTC. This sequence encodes CASWRGAETQYF.

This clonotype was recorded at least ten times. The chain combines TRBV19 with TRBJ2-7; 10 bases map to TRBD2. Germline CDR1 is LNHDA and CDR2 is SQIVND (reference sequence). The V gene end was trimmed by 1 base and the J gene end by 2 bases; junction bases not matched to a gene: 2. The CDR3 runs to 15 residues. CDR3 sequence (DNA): TGTGCCAGTAGTATAGGGCTAGCGGGAGCCTACGAGCAGTACTTC. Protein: CASSIGLAGAYEQYF.

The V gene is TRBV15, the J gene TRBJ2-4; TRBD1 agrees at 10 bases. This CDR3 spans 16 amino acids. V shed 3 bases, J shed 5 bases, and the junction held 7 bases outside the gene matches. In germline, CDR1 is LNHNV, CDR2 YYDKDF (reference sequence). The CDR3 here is CATSRDRGTGENIQYF. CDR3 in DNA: TGTGCCACCAGCAGGGACAGAGGGACAGGGGAAAACATTCAGTACTTC.

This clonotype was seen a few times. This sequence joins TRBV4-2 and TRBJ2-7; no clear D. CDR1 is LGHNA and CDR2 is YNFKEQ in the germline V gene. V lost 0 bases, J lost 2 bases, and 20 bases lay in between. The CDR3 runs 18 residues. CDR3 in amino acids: CASSQDVTRLGLTYEQYF. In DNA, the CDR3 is TGTGCCAGCAGCCAAGACGTCACGCGGCTAGGGCTGACCTACGAGCAGTACTTC.

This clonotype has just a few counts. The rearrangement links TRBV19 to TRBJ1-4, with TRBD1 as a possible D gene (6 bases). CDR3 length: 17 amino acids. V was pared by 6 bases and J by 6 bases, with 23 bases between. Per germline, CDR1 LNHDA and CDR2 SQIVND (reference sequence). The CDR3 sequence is CASRPDRHTERYEKLFF. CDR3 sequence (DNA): TGTGCCAGTAGACCGGACAGACACACCGAGCGTTATGAAAAACTGTTTTTT. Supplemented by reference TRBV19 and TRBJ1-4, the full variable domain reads DGGITQSPKYLFRKEGQNVTLSCEQNLNHDAMYWYRQDPGQGLRLIYYSQIVNDFQKGDIAEGYSVSREKKESFPLTVTSAQKNPTAFYLCASRPDRHTERYEKLFFGSGTQLSVL.

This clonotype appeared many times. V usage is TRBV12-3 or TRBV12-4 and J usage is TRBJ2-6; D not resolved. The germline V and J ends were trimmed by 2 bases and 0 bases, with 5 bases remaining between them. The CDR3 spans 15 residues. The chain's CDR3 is CASSLSASGANVLTF. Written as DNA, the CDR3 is TGTGCCAGCAGTTTATCGGCCTCTGGGGCCAACGTCCTGACTTTC.

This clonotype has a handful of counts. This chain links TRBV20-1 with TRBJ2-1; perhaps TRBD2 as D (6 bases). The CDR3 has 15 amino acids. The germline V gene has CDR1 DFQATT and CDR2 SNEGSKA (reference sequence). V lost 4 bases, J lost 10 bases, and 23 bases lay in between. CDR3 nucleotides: TGCAGTGCTAATTGGGGGACTGATCTTCGAGGGGAGCAGTTCTTC. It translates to CSANWGTDLRGEQFF.

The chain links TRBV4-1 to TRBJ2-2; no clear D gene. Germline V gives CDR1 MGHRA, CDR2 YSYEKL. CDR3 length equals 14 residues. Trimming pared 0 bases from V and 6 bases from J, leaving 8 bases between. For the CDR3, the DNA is TGCGCCAGCAGCCAAGAGGGGTGGCCCGGGGAGCTGTTTTTT. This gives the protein CASSQEGWPGELFF.

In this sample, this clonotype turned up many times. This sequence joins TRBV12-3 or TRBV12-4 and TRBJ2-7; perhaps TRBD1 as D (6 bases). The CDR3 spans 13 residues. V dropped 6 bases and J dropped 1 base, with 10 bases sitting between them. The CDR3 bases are TGTGCCAGCAGCCCCGACAGGTCCTACGAGCAGTACTTC. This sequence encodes CASSPDRSYEQYF.

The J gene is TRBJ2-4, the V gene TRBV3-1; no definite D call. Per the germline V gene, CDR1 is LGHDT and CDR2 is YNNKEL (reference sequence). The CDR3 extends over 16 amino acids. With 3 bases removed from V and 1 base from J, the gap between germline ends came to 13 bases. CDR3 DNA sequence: TGTGCCAGCAGCCACCGCTCTTTATCGGCCAAAAACATTCAGTACTTC. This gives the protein CASSHRSLSAKNIQYF. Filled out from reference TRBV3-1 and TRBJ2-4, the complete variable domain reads DTAVSQTPKYLVTQMGNDKSIKCEQNLGHDTMYWYKQDSKKFLKIMFSYNNKELIINETVPNRFSPKSPDKAHLNLHINSLELGDSAVYFCASSHRSLSAKNIQYFGAGTRLSVL.

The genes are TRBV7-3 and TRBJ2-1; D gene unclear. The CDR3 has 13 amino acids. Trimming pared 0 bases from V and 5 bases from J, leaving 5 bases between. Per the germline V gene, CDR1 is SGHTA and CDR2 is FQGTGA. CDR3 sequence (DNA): TGTGCCAGCAGCTTAACCCCAAACAATGAGCAGTTCTTC. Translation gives CASSLTPNNEQFF.

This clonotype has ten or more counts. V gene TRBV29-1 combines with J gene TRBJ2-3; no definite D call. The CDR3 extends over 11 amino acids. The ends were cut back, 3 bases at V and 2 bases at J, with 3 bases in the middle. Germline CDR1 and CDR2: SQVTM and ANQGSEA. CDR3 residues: CSVDATDTQYF. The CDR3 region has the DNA TGCAGCGTTGATGCCACAGATACGCAGTATTTT.